A single sample is the source of the 6 T cell receptor beta chains below, sequenced in a study of OX40 agonist ivuxolimab in advanced cancers. Produced via immunoSEQ multiplex PCR; TCRdb's table is partial and in-frame only. Of 82,000 or so clones in the sample, about 94% are singletons; the top ten hold roughly 1.1%. Sequenced here: CD4+ or CD8+ T cells sorted from blood, sampled in a trial of the OX40 agonist ivuxolimab. The receptors here all came from an adult with an advanced solid tumor such as melanoma, head and neck, liver or kidney cancer.

The genes are TRBV2 and TRBJ2-2, with no clear D. This CDR3 spans 13 amino acids. Germline CDR1 is SNHLY and CDR2 is FYNNEI. The V end lost 6 bases, the J end lost 5 bases, and 10 bases lay between the germline ends. CDR3 loop: CASRQEVTGELFF. In DNA, the CDR3 is TGTGCCAGCAGGCAAGAAGTTACCGGGGAGCTGTTTTTT.

The chain has TRBV6-1 and TRBJ1-2, with TRBD1 matching over 7 bases. From germline, CDR1 is MNHNS and CDR2 SASEGT. The CDR3 runs 14 residues. V was pared by 0 bases and J by 4 bases, with 2 bases of the junction left unmatched. DNA of the CDR3: TGTGCCAGCAGTGAAGCGAAGGGGGCCTATGGCTACACCTTC. As protein: CASSEAKGAYGYTF.

The chain recombines TRBV7-2 with TRBJ2-2; the match to TRBD1 covers 7 bases. With 5 bases clipped from V and 4 bases from J, the junction kept 7 bases outside the gene matches. In germline, CDR1 is SGHTA, CDR2 FQGNSA. CDR3 size: 15 residues. The CDR3 DNA reads as TGTGCCAGCAGCCTACAGGGGAGTCGCACCGGGGAGCTGTTTTTT. Translation: CASSLQGSRTGELFF.

The V call is TRBV9, the J call TRBJ2-7; no clear D. The CDR3 is 15 residues long. V was pared by 1 base and J by 0 bases, with 11 bases between. CDR1 and CDR2 (germline): SGDLS, YYNGEE. The CDR3, as DNA: TGTGCCAGCAGCGTAACAGCCGTTAGCTCCTACGAGCAGTACTTC. Amino acids: CASSVTAVSSYEQYF.

This chain links TRBV27 with TRBJ1-4; 8 bases align to TRBD1. Looked up from germline, CDR1 is MNHEY and CDR2 is SMNVEV (reference sequence). CDR3 length equals 18 residues. Losses at the gene ends were 2 bases for V and 8 bases for J; bases not matched to a gene: 16. CDR3 loop: CASSLSSQGARLGEKLFF. The CDR3 DNA reads as TGTGCCAGCAGTTTAAGTTCCCAGGGGGCGCGTTTAGGCGAAAAACTGTTTTTT. The whole variable domain, remainder taken from reference TRBV27 and TRBJ1-4, is EAQVTQNPRYLITVTGKKLTVTCSQNMNHEYMSWYRQDPGLGLRQIYYSMNVEVTDKGDVPEGYKVSRKEKRNFPLILESPSPNQTSLYFCASSLSSQGARLGEKLFFGSGTQLSVL.

The chain combines TRBV28 with TRBJ1-6; D ambiguous. The CDR3 loop spans 18 amino acids. Germline CDR1 and CDR2: MDHEN and SYDVKM. The ends were cut back, 4 bases at V and 0 bases at J, with 16 bases in the middle. In nucleotides, the CDR3 is TGTGCCAGCAGTTCAGGCTCATTGGTCTTCTCCTATAATTCACCCCTCCACTTT. It specifies CASSSGSLVFSYNSPLHF. The variable domain in full, completed from reference TRBV28 and TRBJ1-6, reads DVKVTQSSRYLVKRTGEKVFLECVQDMDHENMFWYRQDPGLGLRLIYFSYDVKMKEKGDIPEGYSVSREKKERFSLILESASTNQTSMYLCASSSGSLVFSYNSPLHFGNGTRLTVT.